These 5 T cell receptor beta chains came from one sample sequenced in a study of CD8+ T cells in alopecia areata. Treatment here: oral pan-JAK inhibitor, 5-10 mg twice daily. RNA extraction and reverse transcription yielded cDNA as sequencing template. The table came from immunoSEQ multiplex PCR; TCRdb's copy has only in-frame clones and leaves some out. The repertoire holds 180,000 or so clones, with roughly 58% as singletons. The sample consisted of CD4+ T cells sorted from blood, taken at week 56, from a patient treated with tofacitinib. The receptors derive from a human donor with alopecia areata.

Many counts were recorded for this clone. The chain joins TRBV29-1 to TRBJ2-7; TRBD1 matches at 11 bases. The CDR3 contains 14 residues. Germline V lookup: CDR1 SQVTM, CDR2 ANQGSEA. J gave up 7 bases and V 6 bases, and 11 bases lay outside the gene matches. The CDR3 loop is CSVDTGTGGREQYF. CDR3 coding DNA: TGCAGCGTGGACACCGGGACAGGGGGTAGGGAGCAGTACTTC.

V usage is TRBV29-1 and J usage is TRBJ2-5; D may match TRBD1 or TRBD2 (5 bases each). Looked up from germline, CDR1 is SQVTM and CDR2 is ANQGSEA. The CDR3 runs to 11 residues. V was clipped by 4 bases and J by 5 bases, with 8 bases between them. CDR3 region: CSVAGTETQYF. In nucleotides, the CDR3 is TGCAGCGTTGCTGGGACGGAGACCCAGTACTTC.

The table lists this clone with a few counts. V is TRBV4-2 and J is TRBJ2-1; 12 positions agree with TRBD2. The CDR3 loop spans 16 amino acids. The V gene's germline CDR1 is LGHNA and CDR2 YNFKEQ. Trimming took 0 bases from V and 7 from J; bases not matched to a gene: 4. The CDR3 DNA follows: TGTGCCAGCAGCCAAGATTGGCTAGCGGGGGGGAATGAGCAGTTCTTC. Amino acid sequence: CASSQDWLAGGNEQFF.

The V call is TRBV5-1, the J call TRBJ2-5, with a tentative D call TRBD1 (5 bases). This CDR3 is 12 amino acids long. CDR1 and CDR2 (germline): SGHRS, YFSETQ. The germline V and J ends were trimmed by 9 bases and 2 bases, with 11 bases remaining between them. CDR3 region: CATRRQQETQYF. The CDR3 nucleotides are TGCGCCACCAGGCGACAGCAAGAGACCCAGTACTTC.

In DNA, the CDR3 is TGCGCCAGCAGCTTGGAGACCAACGGGATCGGCGTGACCCAGTACTTC. Residues: CASSLETNGIGVTQYF. This sequence joins TRBV5-1 and TRBJ2-5; TRBD2 might be the D (5 bases). The V and J ends lost 0 bases and 7 bases respectively, with 19 bases between them. Germline-derived CDR1 and CDR2 are SGHRS and YFSETQ. The CDR3 is 16 amino acids.